The 2 T cell receptor beta chains listed next were all sequenced from one sample in a study of blood T cell repertoires in COVID-19. Assay used: immunoSEQ multiplex PCR; TCRdb lists only in-frame clones, some missing. Among under 120,000 clones, roughly 85% were seen once, and the ten largest hold less than 2.5%. The sample taken for sequencing was peripheral blood. All receptors derive from a human donor in a cohort sampled during active COVID-19.

The J gene is TRBJ2-3, the V gene TRBV2; tentatively, D is TRBD1 (5 bases). This CDR3 region has 14 residues. V lost 8 bases and J 5 bases, leaving 17 bases between the germline ends. From germline, CDR1 is SNHLY and CDR2 FYNNEI. The chain's CDR3 is CASPRIDGQDTQYF. DNA for the CDR3: TGTGCCAGCCCACGGATCGACGGACAAGATACGCAGTATTTT.

The genes are TRBV5-4 and TRBJ2-1; TRBD2 matches at 10 bases. There are 15 residues in the CDR3. V dropped 6 bases and J dropped 2; count of bases not matched to a gene: 5. The germline CDR1 and CDR2 sequences are SGHNT and YYREEE (reference sequence). The CDR3 protein is CASMPTSGTYNEQFF. As DNA, the CDR3 is TGTGCCAGCATGCCTACTAGCGGGACCTACAATGAGCAGTTCTTC.